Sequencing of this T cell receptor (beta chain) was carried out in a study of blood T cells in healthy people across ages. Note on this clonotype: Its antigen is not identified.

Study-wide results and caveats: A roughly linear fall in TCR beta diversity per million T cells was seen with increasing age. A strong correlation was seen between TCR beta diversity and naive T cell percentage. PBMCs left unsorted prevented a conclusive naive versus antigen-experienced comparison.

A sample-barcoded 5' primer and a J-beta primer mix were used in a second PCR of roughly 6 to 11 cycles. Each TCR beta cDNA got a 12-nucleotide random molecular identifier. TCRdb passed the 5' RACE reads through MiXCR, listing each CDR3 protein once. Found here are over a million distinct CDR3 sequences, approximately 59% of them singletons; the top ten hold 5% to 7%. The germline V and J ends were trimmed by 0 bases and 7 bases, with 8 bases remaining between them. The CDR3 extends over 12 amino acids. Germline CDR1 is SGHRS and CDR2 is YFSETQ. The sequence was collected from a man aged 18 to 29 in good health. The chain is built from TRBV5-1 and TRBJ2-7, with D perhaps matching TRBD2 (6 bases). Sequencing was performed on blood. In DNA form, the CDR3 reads TGCGCCAGCAGCTTGGGCGGGGAAGAGCAGTACTTC. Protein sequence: CASSLGGEEQYF.